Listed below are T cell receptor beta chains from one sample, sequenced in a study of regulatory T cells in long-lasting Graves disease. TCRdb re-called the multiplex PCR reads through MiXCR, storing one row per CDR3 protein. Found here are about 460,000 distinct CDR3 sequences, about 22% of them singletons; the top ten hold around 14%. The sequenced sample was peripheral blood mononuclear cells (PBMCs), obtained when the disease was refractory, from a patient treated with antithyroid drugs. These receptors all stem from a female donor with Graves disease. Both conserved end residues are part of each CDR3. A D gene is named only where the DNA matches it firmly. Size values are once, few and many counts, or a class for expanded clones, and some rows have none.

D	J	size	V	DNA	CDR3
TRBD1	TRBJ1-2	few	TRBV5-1	TGCGCCAGCAGCCCCCGGACAGGCGATGAGTACACCTTC	CASSPRTGDEYTF
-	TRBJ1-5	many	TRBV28	TGTGCCAGCAGGTGGGTGGGGAATCAGCCCCAGCATTTT	CASRWVGNQPQHF
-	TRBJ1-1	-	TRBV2	TGTGCCAGCAACCAACAGGTCCGGACTGAAGCTTTCTTT	CASNQQVRTEAFF
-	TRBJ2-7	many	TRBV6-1	TGTGCCAGCACCCCTACCGCAGGGGCGATCACCTACGAGCAGTACTTC	CASTPTAGAITYEQYF
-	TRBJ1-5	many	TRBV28	TGTGCCAGCACCTGGGGACAAAGCAATCAGCCCCAGCATTTT	CASTWGQSNQPQHF
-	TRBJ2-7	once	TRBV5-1	TGCGCCAGCAGCTGGAACAGGACTCCCTCCTACGAGCAGTACTTC	CASSWNRTPSYEQYF
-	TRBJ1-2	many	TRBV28	TGTGCCAGCAGTTCGGCCGGGACCCCCACTAACTATGGCTACACCTTC	CASSSAGTPTNYGYTF
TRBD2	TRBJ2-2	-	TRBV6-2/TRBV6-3	TGTGCCACCGACCACGGTGGCGGGAGAAACACCGGGGAGCTGTTTTTT	CATDHGGGRNTGELFF
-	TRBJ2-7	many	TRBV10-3	TGTGCCATCAGTGACTACAGAACCTCCTACGAGCAGTACTTC	CAISDYRTSYEQYF
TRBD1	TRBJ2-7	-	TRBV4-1	TGCGCCAGCAGCCAACCCGGGACAGCGGACTACGAGCAGTACTTC	CASSQPGTADYEQYF
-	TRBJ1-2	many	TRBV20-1	TGCAGTGCCGCCGGAACAAATGGCTACACCTTC	CSAAGTNGYTF
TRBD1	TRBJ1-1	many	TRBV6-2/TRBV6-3	TGTGCCAGCAGTTACTCGGGACAGCCGAACACTGAAGCTTTCTTT	CASSYSGQPNTEAFF
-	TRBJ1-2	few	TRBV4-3	TGCGCCAGCAGCCAAGATCCAGCCACCTCCTATGGCTACACCTTC	CASSQDPATSYGYTF
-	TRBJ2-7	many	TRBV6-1	TGTGCCAGCAGTGGCCGAGCAGGCACCACCTACGAGCAGTACTTC	CASSGRAGTTYEQYF
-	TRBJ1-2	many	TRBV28	TGTGCCAGCAGTTTAGTTAACAGTCTAGTAGGCTACACCTTC	CASSLVNSLVGYTF
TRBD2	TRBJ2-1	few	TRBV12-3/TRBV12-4	TGTGCCAGCACCATGAGTAGCGGGAGCGATGAGCAGTTCTTC	CASTMSSGSDEQFF
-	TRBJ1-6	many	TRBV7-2	TGTGCCAGCAGCGAGAGGGATAATTCACCCCTCCACTTT	CASSERDNSPLHF
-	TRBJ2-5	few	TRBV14	TGTGCCAGCAGCCGATTCCCCGGGGGAATTGCGCAAGAGACCCAGTACTTC	CASSRFPGGIAQETQYF
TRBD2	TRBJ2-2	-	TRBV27	TGTGCCAGCAGTTTAGGGCGGGGGGGCCTTGGGGAAAGCACCGGGGAGCTGTTTTTT	CASSLGRGGLGESTGELFF
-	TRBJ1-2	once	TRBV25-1	TGTGCCAGCCTTGGGGAGGGAGGGGACTATGGCTACACCTTC	CASLGEGGDYGYTF
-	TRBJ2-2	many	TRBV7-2	TGTGCCAGCAGCCCCTCTGTCGGGAGCAACACCGGGGAGCTGTTTTTT	CASSPSVGSNTGELFF
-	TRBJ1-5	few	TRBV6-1	TGTGCCAGCACCGATTACGGAAATCAGCCCCAGCATTTT	CASTDYGNQPQHF
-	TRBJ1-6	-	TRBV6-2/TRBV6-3	TGTGCCAGCAGTCGTGACCGTTTGCGTTCACCCCTCCACTTT	CASSRDRLRSPLHF
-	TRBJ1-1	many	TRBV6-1	TGTGCCAGCAGCGGGTTAACTTTAGCCATGAACACTGAAGCTTTCTTT	CASSGLTLAMNTEAFF
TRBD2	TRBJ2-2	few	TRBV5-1	TGCGCCAGCAGCGGGGAGCGGGGGAACACCGGGGAGCTGTTTTTT	CASSGERGNTGELFF
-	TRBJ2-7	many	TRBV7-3	TGTGCCAGCAGCTTAACGGTGGTTGGGGATTACGAGCAGTACTTC	CASSLTVVGDYEQYF
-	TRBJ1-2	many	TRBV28	TGTGCCAGCAGTAGCCTAGTGAGTGGACAGTCCCCTGCTAACTATGGCTACACCTTC	CASSSLVSGQSPANYGYTF
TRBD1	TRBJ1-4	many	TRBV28	TGTGCCAGCAGCAAAGCCGGGACAGGGGGGACTAATGAAAAACTGTTTTTT	CASSKAGTGGTNEKLFF
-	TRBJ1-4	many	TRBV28	TGTGCCAGGGGGAGGGTTGAAAAACTGTTTTTT	CARGRVEKLFF
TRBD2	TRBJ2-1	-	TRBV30	TGTGCCTGGACCGGGGGGTCCTACAATGAGCAGTTCTTC	CAWTGGSYNEQFF
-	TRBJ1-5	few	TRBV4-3	TGCGCCAGCAGCCAAGGGTGGGGGGCGGATCAGCCCCAGCATTTT	CASSQGWGADQPQHF
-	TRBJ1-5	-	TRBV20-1	TGCAGTGCTAGGGACACCAATAGCAATCAGCCCCAGCATTTT	CSARDTNSNQPQHF
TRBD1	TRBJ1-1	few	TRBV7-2	TGTGCCAGCAGCTTCCGGGACAGGGAAGCTTTCTTT	CASSFRDREAFF
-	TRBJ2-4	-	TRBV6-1	TGTGCCAGCAGCTTAGCCCCGTGGGTATTAGGCGCCAAAAACATTCAGTACTTC	CASSLAPWVLGAKNIQYF
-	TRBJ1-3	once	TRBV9	TGTGCCAGCAGTTTAGGGGGGGGAGGGCTAACTGGAAACACCATATATTTT	CASSLGGGGLTGNTIYF
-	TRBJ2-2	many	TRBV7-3	TGTGCCAGCAGCTCCTCGCCAGGTGCCGGGGAGCTGTTTTTT	CASSSSPGAGELFF
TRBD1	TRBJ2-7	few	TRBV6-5	TGTGCCAGCAGTTATGGGAGGACAGGGGGGTACGAGCAGTACTTC	CASSYGRTGGYEQYF